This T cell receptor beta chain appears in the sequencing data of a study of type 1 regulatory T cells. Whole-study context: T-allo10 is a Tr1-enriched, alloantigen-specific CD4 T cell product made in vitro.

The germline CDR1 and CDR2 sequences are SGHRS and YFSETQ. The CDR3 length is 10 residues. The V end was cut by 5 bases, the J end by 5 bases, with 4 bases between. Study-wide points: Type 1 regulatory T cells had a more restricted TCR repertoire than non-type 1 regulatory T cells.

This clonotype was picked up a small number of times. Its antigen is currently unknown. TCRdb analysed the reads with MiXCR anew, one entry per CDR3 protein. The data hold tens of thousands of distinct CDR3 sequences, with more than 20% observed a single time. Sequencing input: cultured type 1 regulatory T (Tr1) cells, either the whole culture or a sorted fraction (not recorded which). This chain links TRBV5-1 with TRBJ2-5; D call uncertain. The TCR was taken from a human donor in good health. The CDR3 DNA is TGCGCCAGCAGGGGGGAGACCCAGTACTTC. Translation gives CASRGETQYF.